The rows below give T cell receptor beta chains drawn from one sample of a study of T cell responses to AZD1222 COVID-19 vaccine. Only in-frame clones appear in the TCRdb table, and some are missing; sequencing was by immunoSEQ multiplex PCR. The sample contains more than 100,000 clones, roughly nine tenths of which appear only once. This specimen was peripheral blood, taken on day 0 of AZD1222 vaccination. Receptors originate from an adult in good health. Each CDR3 is given with its conserved first and last residue. The D gene is left open where the match is weak. Size is stated for part of the rows, as once, few or many counts, or as a class when the clone is expanded.

size,J,D,V,DNA,CDR3
.,TRBJ1-2,.,TRBV14,TGTGCCAGCAGGGAAACCGATGGCTACACCTTC,CASRETDGYTF
.,TRBJ1-1,TRBD1,TRBV7-2,TGTGCCAGCAGCTGGGGACAGGGGATGGCTTTCTTT,CASSWGQGMAFF
.,TRBJ1-4,.,TRBV4-1,TGCGCCAGCAGCCACATACGACAGTCCCCTAATGAAAAACTGTTTTTT,CASSHIRQSPNEKLFF
.,TRBJ1-5,.,TRBV6-5,TGTGCCAGCAGTTACAGCAGGGAGATAGGCAATCAGCCCCAGCATTTT,CASSYSREIGNQPQHF
.,TRBJ2-3,TRBD2,TRBV28,TGTGCCAGCATGATAGCGGGAGGCACAGATACGCAGTATTTT,CASMIAGGTDTQYF
.,TRBJ1-5,TRBD1,TRBV4-2,TGTGCCAGCAGCCCGGCTCCCGGGACAGGCAATCAGCCCCAGCATTTT,CASSPAPGTGNQPQHF
.,TRBJ1-1,.,TRBV10-3,TGTGCCATCAGTGACCGGATGGGGACTGAAGCTTTCTTT,CAISDRMGTEAFF
once,TRBJ2-1,TRBD2,TRBV3-1/TRBV3-2,TGTGCCAGCAGCCAAGAATCACTAGCGGGAGTCCCCGGTGAGCAGTTCTTC,CASSQESLAGVPGEQFF
.,TRBJ2-7,.,TRBV21-1,TGTGCCAGCAGCAAAAGCCTAGTGGGGGATGAGCAGTACTTC,CASSKSLVGDEQYF
.,TRBJ1-2,TRBD1,TRBV25-1,TGTGCCAGCAGTGAATATTCGGGGAGTAGGACAGGCTTCTATGGCTACACCTTC,CASSEYSGSRTGFYGYTF
.,TRBJ1-2,TRBD1,TRBV27,TGTGCCAGCAGTGCACAGGGGCACTACACCTTC,CASSAQGHYTF
once,TRBJ2-7,.,TRBV9,TGTGCCAGCAGCGCATCCGGGACTTGGCTCTACGAGCAGTACTTC,CASSASGTWLYEQYF